This T cell receptor (beta chain) was captured by sequencing in a study of immune heterogeneity within non-small cell lung tumors. The overall study: Of all tumors, 4 turned out to be squamous cell carcinomas, more than nine were non-squamous carcinomas and 1 was not otherwise specified. Study outcomes and limitations: Individual patients showed largely nonoverlapping sets of high-frequency T-cell receptor beta clonotypes. Within each patient, tumor sites shared identical dominant CDR3 beta clonotypes and also held site-unique high-frequency clones.

Bulk tumor genomic DNA was the template, and each sample received around 0.55 ug. Multiple widely separated biopsies were taken from each primary tumor at surgery. Patients underwent curative surgery for non-small cell lung cancer (untreated and newly diagnosed). By share, this clonotype counts as medium-sized. Its target is not known. Germline-derived CDR1 and CDR2 are SGHTA and FQGNSA. Trimming took off 6 bases at V and 6 bases at J, with 9 bases between the two ends. This CDR3 is built from 12 residues. Multiplex PCR relied on 32 V and 13 J primers to amplify TCR beta CDR3. TCRdb re-analysed the multiplex PCR reads in MiXCR, keeping a single row per CDR3 protein. The data hold thousands of distinct CDR3 sequences, with more than 25% observed a single time.

The sequenced sample was lung tumor tissue. This clonotype originated in a man between 60 and 75 years old with non-small cell lung cancer. The chain is built from TRBV7-2 and TRBJ2-1; D remains ambiguous. The CDR3: CASSHLGNEQFF. CDR3 DNA: TGTGCCAGCAGTCATTTAGGCAATGAGCAGTTCTTC.